Listed below are T cell receptor beta chains from one sample, sequenced in a study of blood T cell repertoires in COVID-19. This table comes from immunoSEQ multiplex PCR, and its TCRdb copy is limited to in-frame clones, with some not included. The sample consists of approximately 22,000 clones, roughly four fifths of them appearing once. Sequencing was carried out using peripheral blood. All receptors derive from a human donor in a cohort sampled during active or convalescent COVID-19. Both conserved end residues are part of each CDR3. A D gene is named only where the DNA matches it firmly. Rows give clone size only sometimes, using once, few, many, or a class for an expanded clone.

V gene: TRBV28
clone size: .
D gene: TRBD2
J gene: TRBJ2-1
CDR3 protein: CASSVRTSGSTRDSYNEQFF
CDR3 DNA: TGTGCCAGCAGTGTCCGGACTAGCGGGTCCACAAGGGACTCCTACAATGAGCAGTTCTTC

V gene: TRBV10-2
clone size: .
D gene: TRBD1
J gene: TRBJ2-2
CDR3 protein: CATNRGTGELFF
CDR3 DNA: TGCGCCACTAACAGGGGCACCGGGGAGCTGTTTTTT

V gene: TRBV7-9
clone size: .
D gene: .
J gene: TRBJ2-6
CDR3 protein: CASSFIETGFSSGANVLTF
CDR3 DNA: TGTGCCAGCAGCTTCATAGAAACAGGATTTAGCTCTGGGGCCAACGTCCTGACTTTC

V gene: TRBV9
clone size: .
D gene: TRBD2
J gene: TRBJ2-1
CDR3 protein: CASSAAGTSINEQFF
CDR3 DNA: TGTGCCAGCAGCGCCGCCGGGACTAGCATCAATGAGCAGTTCTTC

V gene: TRBV7-8
clone size: .
D gene: .
J gene: TRBJ2-1
CDR3 protein: CASSLELRGEQFF
CDR3 DNA: TGTGCCAGCAGCTTAGAGCTCCGGGGTGAGCAGTTCTTC

V gene: TRBV5-1
clone size: .
D gene: .
J gene: TRBJ2-3
CDR3 protein: CASSLVGGWGDTQYF
CDR3 DNA: TGCGCCAGCAGCTTGGTGGGGGGTTGGGGAGATACGCAGTATTTT

V gene: TRBV27
clone size: .
D gene: .
J gene: TRBJ2-5
CDR3 protein: CASSLYGELYQETQYF
CDR3 DNA: TGTGCCAGCAGTTTATACGGGGAGTTGTACCAAGAGACCCAGTACTTC

V gene: TRBV7-2
clone size: .
D gene: .
J gene: TRBJ2-3
CDR3 protein: CASSLASPDTQYF
CDR3 DNA: TGTGCCAGCAGCTTAGCTTCTCCCGATACGCAGTATTTT

V gene: TRBV3-1/TRBV3-2
clone size: .
D gene: .
J gene: TRBJ1-1
CDR3 protein: CASSQRRGIEAFF
CDR3 DNA: TGTGCCAGCAGCCAACGGAGGGGCATTGAAGCTTTCTTT

V gene: TRBV12-3/TRBV12-4
clone size: .
D gene: .
J gene: TRBJ2-2
CDR3 protein: CASRPLGPGELFF
CDR3 DNA: TGTGCCAGCAGACCCCTAGGTCCCGGGGAGCTGTTTTTT

V gene: TRBV4-1
clone size: .
D gene: TRBD1
J gene: TRBJ2-7
CDR3 protein: CASSHPKGQGYEQYF
CDR3 DNA: TGCGCCAGCAGCCATCCAAAGGGACAGGGGTACGAGCAGTACTTC

V gene: TRBV5-1
clone size: .
D gene: .
J gene: TRBJ2-5
CDR3 protein: CASSPDRLYQETQYF
CDR3 DNA: TGCGCCAGCAGCCCGGACAGACTTTACCAAGAGACCCAGTACTTC

V gene: TRBV3-1/TRBV3-2
clone size: once
D gene: TRBD2
J gene: TRBJ2-7
CDR3 protein: CASSRAGTSGRFLEQYF
CDR3 DNA: TGTGCCAGCAGCCGGGCCGGGACTAGCGGGAGATTCCTCGAGCAGTACTTC

V gene: TRBV7-9
clone size: .
D gene: .
J gene: TRBJ2-7
CDR3 protein: CASSRPEQASAEQYF
CDR3 DNA: TGTGCCAGCAGCCGCCCGGAGCAAGCCTCCGCCGAGCAGTACTTC

V gene: TRBV7-2
clone size: .
D gene: .
J gene: TRBJ1-2
CDR3 protein: CASSLMGRNYGYTF
CDR3 DNA: TGTGCCAGCAGCTTAATGGGCCGGAACTATGGCTACACCTTC

V gene: TRBV5-1
clone size: .
D gene: TRBD2
J gene: TRBJ2-2
CDR3 protein: CASSSRTSTGTSSSGELFF
CDR3 DNA: TGCGCCAGCAGCTCGAGAACTAGTACCGGGACTAGCAGCTCCGGGGAGCTGTTTTTT

V gene: TRBV18
clone size: .
D gene: TRBD2
J gene: TRBJ2-7
CDR3 protein: CASSPRTSGAYEQYF
CDR3 DNA: TGTGCCAGCTCACCACGGACTAGCGGGGCCTACGAGCAGTACTTC

V gene: TRBV6-5
clone size: .
D gene: .
J gene: TRBJ2-7
CDR3 protein: CASSSTLGVSYEQYF
CDR3 DNA: TGTGCCAGCAGTTCGACTCTAGGGGTCTCCTACGAGCAGTACTTC

V gene: TRBV7-2
clone size: few
D gene: TRBD1
J gene: TRBJ1-6
CDR3 protein: CASSPRGLTNSPLHF
CDR3 DNA: TGTGCCAGCAGCCCGAGGGGGCTTACGAATTCACCCCTCCACTTT

V gene: TRBV19
clone size: .
D gene: TRBD1
J gene: TRBJ1-1
CDR3 protein: CASSIWTGRTEAFF
CDR3 DNA: TGTGCCAGTAGTATATGGACAGGGCGGACTGAAGCTTTCTTT

V gene: TRBV6-5
clone size: .
D gene: .
J gene: TRBJ2-5
CDR3 protein: CASRPYHRVRETQYF
CDR3 DNA: TGTGCCAGCAGACCCTACCACAGGGTCCGGGAGACCCAGTACTTC

V gene: TRBV30
clone size: .
D gene: .
J gene: TRBJ2-7
CDR3 protein: CAWREQGRSYEQYF
CDR3 DNA: TGTGCCTGGAGGGAACAGGGAAGGTCCTACGAGCAGTACTTC

V gene: TRBV15
clone size: .
D gene: TRBD1
J gene: TRBJ2-3
CDR3 protein: CATREIFAAGQDADTQYF
CDR3 DNA: TGTGCCACCAGGGAAATTTTCGCGGCGGGACAGGACGCAGATACGCAGTATTTT

V gene: TRBV18
clone size: .
D gene: .
J gene: TRBJ1-1
CDR3 protein: CASSPYRTEAFF
CDR3 DNA: TGTGCCAGCTCACCATACAGGACTGAAGCTTTCTTT

V gene: TRBV7-2
clone size: .
D gene: TRBD2
J gene: TRBJ2-3
CDR3 protein: CASSLALSFSGEGGDTQYF
CDR3 DNA: TGTGCCAGCAGCTTAGCCCTCAGTTTTAGCGGGGAGGGCGGAGATACGCAGTATTTT

V gene: TRBV5-1
clone size: .
D gene: TRBD1
J gene: TRBJ1-6
CDR3 protein: CASSQGQGDSPLHF
CDR3 DNA: TGCGCCAGCAGCCAGGGACAGGGGGATTCACCCCTCCACTTT

V gene: TRBV10-2
clone size: few
D gene: TRBD2
J gene: TRBJ2-1
CDR3 protein: CASRDLAGGYNEQFF
CDR3 DNA: TGCGCCAGCAGGGATCTAGCGGGAGGTTACAATGAGCAGTTCTTC

V gene: TRBV19
clone size: .
D gene: .
J gene: TRBJ1-6
CDR3 protein: CASTSSSYNSPLHF
CDR3 DNA: TGTGCCAGTACTTCGAGCTCCTATAATTCACCCCTCCACTTT

V gene: TRBV7-9
clone size: few
D gene: .
J gene: TRBJ2-5
CDR3 protein: CASSPTWVQETQYF
CDR3 DNA: TGTGCCAGCAGCCCTACCTGGGTACAGGAGACCCAGTACTTC

V gene: TRBV19
clone size: .
D gene: TRBD2
J gene: TRBJ2-7
CDR3 protein: CASSMGLAYEQYF
CDR3 DNA: TGTGCCAGTAGTATGGGACTAGCGTACGAGCAGTACTTC

V gene: TRBV19
clone size: few
D gene: .
J gene: TRBJ1-4
CDR3 protein: CASSTGNEKLFF
CDR3 DNA: TGTGCCAGCTCGACGGGGAATGAAAAACTGTTTTTT

V gene: TRBV5-5
clone size: once
D gene: .
J gene: TRBJ2-6
CDR3 protein: CASSLARAGLGANVLTF
CDR3 DNA: TGTGCCAGCAGCTTGGCCAGAGCGGGTTTAGGGGCCAACGTCCTGACTTTC

V gene: TRBV18
clone size: once
D gene: TRBD2
J gene: TRBJ2-1
CDR3 protein: CASSLLAGGPRSYEQFF
CDR3 DNA: TGTGCCAGCTCACTTCTAGCGGGAGGGCCCAGAAGCTATGAGCAGTTCTTC

V gene: TRBV19
clone size: few
D gene: .
J gene: TRBJ1-5
CDR3 protein: CASSIRGGNQPQHF
CDR3 DNA: TGTGCCAGTAGTATTCGCGGGGGCAATCAGCCCCAGCATTTT

V gene: TRBV7-9
clone size: once
D gene: .
J gene: TRBJ2-5
CDR3 protein: CASSLQGLETQYF
CDR3 DNA: TGTGCCAGCAGCTTACAGGGTTTAGAGACCCAGTACTTC

V gene: TRBV7-6
clone size: .
D gene: .
J gene: TRBJ1-3
CDR3 protein: CASSLLWESSGNTIYF
CDR3 DNA: TGTGCCAGCAGCCTATTATGGGAGAGCTCTGGAAACACCATATATTTT

V gene: TRBV7-6
clone size: .
D gene: .
J gene: TRBJ1-1
CDR3 protein: CASSLVRDTEAFF
CDR3 DNA: TGTGCCAGCAGCTTGGTCAGGGACACTGAAGCTTTCTTT

V gene: TRBV28
clone size: .
D gene: TRBD2
J gene: TRBJ2-5
CDR3 protein: CASSFGKTSGSQETQYF
CDR3 DNA: TGTGCCAGCAGTTTCGGAAAGACTAGCGGTAGCCAAGAGACCCAGTACTTC

V gene: TRBV10-3
clone size: .
D gene: TRBD1
J gene: TRBJ2-3
CDR3 protein: CAISESRTGVMDTQYF
CDR3 DNA: TGTGCCATCAGTGAGTCAAGGACAGGGGTAATGGATACGCAGTATTTT

V gene: TRBV4-2
clone size: .
D gene: .
J gene: TRBJ2-1
CDR3 protein: CASSHLSGRGYNEQFF
CDR3 DNA: TGTGCCAGCAGCCATCTGAGCGGACGCGGGTACAATGAGCAGTTCTTC

V gene: TRBV7-8
clone size: .
D gene: TRBD1
J gene: TRBJ2-1
CDR3 protein: CASSSRDRAINEQFF
CDR3 DNA: TGTGCCAGCAGCTCCCGGGACAGGGCGATCAATGAGCAGTTCTTC

V gene: TRBV30
clone size: .
D gene: TRBD1
J gene: TRBJ2-5
CDR3 protein: CAWGHRGPGRETQYF
CDR3 DNA: TGTGCCTGGGGCCACAGGGGTCCGGGTCGAGAGACCCAGTACTTC

V gene: TRBV29-1
clone size: .
D gene: TRBD2
J gene: TRBJ2-1
CDR3 protein: CSVDESGGDNEQFF
CDR3 DNA: TGCAGCGTTGATGAGAGCGGGGGGGACAATGAGCAGTTCTTC

V gene: TRBV12-3/TRBV12-4
clone size: .
D gene: .
J gene: TRBJ1-1
CDR3 protein: CASTEQENTEAFF
CDR3 DNA: TGTGCCAGCACCGAACAGGAGAACACTGAAGCTTTCTTT

V gene: TRBV9
clone size: .
D gene: TRBD2
J gene: TRBJ2-5
CDR3 protein: CASSGGLVAGGRQETQYF
CDR3 DNA: TGTGCCAGCAGCGGGGGTCTTGTTGCGGGAGGCAGACAAGAGACCCAGTACTTC

V gene: TRBV5-1
clone size: .
D gene: .
J gene: TRBJ2-2
CDR3 protein: CASADTANTGELFF
CDR3 DNA: TGCGCCAGCGCGGACACCGCCAACACCGGGGAGCTGTTTTTT